Following are 16 T cell receptor beta chains from one sample sequenced in a study of Ad26.COV2.S vaccination and SARS-CoV-2 variants. Treatment defined: some 20 received Ad26.COV2.S at low or high dose, single or two shots; roughly 5 received placebo; per-sample allocation not given. Samples were taken on day 63 after the first vaccine or placebo injection. Using immunoSEQ multiplex PCR, the repertoire was profiled, and TCRdb retains in-frame clones only, with some absent. The profile shows nearly 400,000 clones, about nine tenths of them singletons. Here the sequenced sample was peripheral blood, taken in a trial of Ad26.COV2.S vaccine versus placebo. The receptors were gathered from a person aged 18-65 years who received the Ad26.COV2.S COVID-19 vaccine or a placebo.

The chain uses TRBV3-1 (or the pseudogene TRBV3-2) and TRBJ2-1; 7 bases map to TRBD1. V trimming: 2 bases; J trimming: 10 bases; junction bases outside the gene matches: 11. The CDR3 extends over 15 amino acids. Per germline, CDR1 LGHDT and CDR2 YNNKEL (reference sequence). The DNA of the CDR3 is TGTGCCAGCAGCCAAAGGGGGCGAACAGGTAGCGAGCAGTTCTTC. Translated: CASSQRGRTGSEQFF.

The chain combines TRBV28 with TRBJ2-7, with D possibly TRBD2 on 7 matching bases. The CDR3 is made up of 15 amino acids. Trimming removed 6 bases at V and 6 bases at J, with 21 bases between. The germline CDR1 and CDR2 sequences are MDHEN and SYDVKM. Here the CDR3 reads CASRQGRGAPGEQYF. The CDR3 region has the DNA TGTGCCAGCAGACAGGGTCGGGGGGCGCCGGGCGAGCAGTACTTC.

On this clone: At the DNA level, this CDR3 is encoded by other sequences in the same sample as well. The chain has TRBV6-5 and TRBJ2-5; TRBD2 is a possible D gene (5 bases). V was shortened by 2 bases and J by 2 bases, with 9 bases between the two germline ends. The CDR3 has 14 residues. Germline V CDR1 and CDR2: MNHEY, SVGAGI. The CDR3 nucleotides are TGTGCCAGCAGTTACGGCGGGCTGCAAGAGACCCAGTACTTC. This gives the protein CASSYGGLQETQYF.

The chain links TRBV27 to TRBJ2-1, with TRBD1 as a possible D gene (6 bases). The CDR3 runs to 14 residues. Germline V gene lookup returns CDR1 MNHEY and CDR2 SMNVEV (reference sequence). Trimming pared 6 bases from V and 4 bases from J, leaving 13 bases between. CDR3 sequence (DNA): TGTGCCAGCAGCCAACAGGGCTCATACAATGAGCAGTTCTTC. The encoded protein is CASSQQGSYNEQFF.

The chain links TRBV27 to TRBJ2-7; 14 bases are a match to TRBD2. J was trimmed by 4 bases and V by 6 bases; bases with no gene match: 5. CDR1 is MNHEY, CDR2 SMNVEV, per germline (reference sequence). This CDR3 is built from 15 residues. CDR3 in amino acids: CASRGLAGEEYEQYF. The CDR3 DNA reads as TGTGCCAGCAGGGGACTAGCGGGAGAGGAGTACGAGCAGTACTTC.

Only one count was recorded for this clone. The genes are TRBV13 and TRBJ2-2, with D tentatively TRBD1 (5 bases). Germline loops: CDR1 PRHDT, CDR2 FYEKMQ (reference sequence). V was trimmed by 6 bases and J by 1 base, leaving 15 bases between them. This CDR3 contains 16 residues. The CDR3 sequence: CASRIRGFENTGELFF. The CDR3 bases are TGTGCCAGCAGGATAAGGGGATTTGAGAACACCGGGGAGCTGTTTTTT.

The chain employs TRBV5-4 and TRBJ2-7; D not resolved. CDR3 length: 16 amino acids. Germline loops: CDR1 SGHNT, CDR2 YYREEE (reference sequence). With 0 bases removed from V and 3 bases from J, the gap between germline ends came to 16 bases. CDR3 residues: CASSLGTPALGYEQYF. In DNA form, the CDR3 reads TGTGCCAGCAGCTTGGGGACCCCCGCTTTGGGCTACGAGCAGTACTTC.

In its sample, this clone was seen a few times. The J gene is TRBJ2-7, the V gene TRBV4-2, with D hard to call. CDR3 length: 14 amino acids. V lost 0 bases and J lost 4, with 10 bases in between. Germline values: CDR1 LGHNA, CDR2 YNFKEQ. Here the CDR3 DNA reads TGTGCCAGCAGCCAAGATTTTACTAATTACGAGCAGTACTTC. It translates to CASSQDFTNYEQYF.

The chain combines TRBV7-3 with TRBJ2-7; D is undetermined. The CDR3 covers 14 residues. Trimming took 5 bases from V and 1 from J, leaving 12 bases between them. Germline V gene sequence: CDR1 SGHTA, CDR2 FQGTGA. CDR3 sequence (DNA): TGTGCCAGCAGCGAGCTCCCCTCTTCCTACGAGCAGTACTTC. It yields the protein CASSELPSSYEQYF.

This sequence joins TRBV29-1 and TRBJ1-4; 7 bases line up with TRBD1. The V segment lost 6 bases and the J segment 8 bases; nucleotides outside the gene matches: 12. This CDR3 has 14 amino acids. Germline CDR1 and CDR2: SQVTM and ANQGSEA. The CDR3 nucleotides read TGCAGCGTCAGGGGCGGGACAGCTAGAGAAAAACTGTTTTTT. Protein: CSVRGGTAREKLFF.

V and J are TRBV27 and TRBJ2-7; 10 bases are shared with TRBD2. Germline loops: CDR1 MNHEY, CDR2 SMNVEV (reference sequence). The ends lost 5 bases at V and 4 bases at J; junction bases unmatched: 5. The CDR3 length is 14 residues. In DNA form, the CDR3 reads TGTGCCAGCAGTAAGACTAGCGGGCTATACGAGCAGTACTTC. Translating gives CASSKTSGLYEQYF.

The rearrangement uses TRBV19 and TRBJ1-2; D unclear. Deletions cut 0 bases from V and 6 bases from J, with 17 bases between. The CDR3 runs 16 residues. Per the germline V gene, CDR1 is LNHDA and CDR2 is SQIVND (reference sequence). CDR3 residues: CASSIEVVTVSDGYTF. CDR3 DNA sequence: TGTGCCAGTAGTATAGAAGTGGTAACCGTCTCGGATGGCTACACCTTC.

The chain employs TRBV5-1 and TRBJ1-2; TRBD1 is a possible D gene (5 bases). With 3 bases removed from V and 7 bases from J, the gap between germline ends came to 10 bases. This CDR3 has 12 residues. The germline gives CDR1 SGHRS, CDR2 YFSETQ. The CDR3 region is CASSYGGFGYTF. CDR3 DNA: TGCGCCAGCAGCTACGGGGGGTTTGGCTACACCTTC.

This rearrangement joins TRBV7-9 to TRBJ2-1, with TRBD2 matching 10 bases. The V segment lost 1 base and the J segment 9 bases; nucleotides outside the gene matches: 3. The CDR3 length is 14 residues. Germline CDR1 and CDR2: SEHNR and FQNEAQ (reference sequence). CDR3: CASSLVASGSEQFF. The CDR3 DNA follows: TGTGCCAGCAGCTTAGTGGCTAGCGGGAGTGAGCAGTTCTTC.

This chain uses TRBV11-2 with TRBJ1-1; no clear D. V lost 5 bases to trimming and J lost 0 bases, with 13 bases between them. Germline V gives CDR1 SGHAT, CDR2 FQNNGV. CDR3 length: 15 residues. The CDR3 DNA reads TGTGCCAGCAGCCCGTCGACATGGTTGAACACTGAAGCTTTCTTT. Its translation is CASSPSTWLNTEAFF.

This clone was seen a few times. The chain is built from TRBV7-6 and TRBJ2-1, with 14 bases fitting TRBD2. CDR3 length: 17 amino acids. Looked up from germline, CDR1 is SGHVS and CDR2 is FNYEAQ. V trimming: 4 bases; J trimming: 9 bases; junction bases outside the gene matches: 11. The CDR3 region is CASSSPTGTSGSLEQFF. In DNA, the CDR3 is TGTGCCAGCAGCTCCCCTACCGGGACTAGCGGGAGCCTTGAGCAGTTCTTC.